This TCR beta chain was documented in a study of CD8 T cells in ankylosing spondylitis. TCR beta libraries were made by quantitative 5'-RACE with molecular barcodes. Each CDR3 protein is one row after TCRdb ran MiXCR on the 5' RACE reads. The table includes about 210,000 distinct CDR3 sequences, approximately 8.4% detected once. Study observations and caveats: A motif of 7 or 8 highly homologous TCR beta variants was seen as apparently characteristic of ankylosing spondylitis blood. Clones linked to disease, bearing a CD8+ phenotype, were relatively rare in peripheral blood. In ankylosing spondylitis patients, matched synovial fluid reportedly showed significant enrichment of disease-linked clones.

This clonotype appeared many times. Its antigen is not known. V was shortened by 3 bases and J by 1 base, with 5 bases between the two germline ends. CDR1 is SGHKS and CDR2 is YYEKEE in the germline V gene (reference sequence). The CDR3 loop spans 12 amino acids. The rearrangement joins TRBV5-5 to TRBJ2-7; unclear D gene. This TCR derives from a female donor with ankylosing spondylitis or in good health (not recorded which). The sequencing sample was made of blood, either unsorted or a sorted T cell fraction (not recorded which). Here the CDR3 DNA reads TGTGCCAGCAGCTCCGTTTCCTACGAGCAGTACTTC. This gives the protein CASSSVSYEQYF. Full variable domain (outside the CDR3, taken from reference TRBV5-5 and TRBJ2-7): DAGVTQSPTHLIKTRGQQVTLRCSPISGHKSVSWYQQVLGQGPQFIFQYYEKEERGRGNFPDRFSARQFPNYSSELNVNALLLGDSALYLCASSSVSYEQYFGPGTRLTVT.